The rows below give T cell receptor beta chains drawn from one sample of a study of T cells in Graves' hyperthyroidism and ophthalmopathy. One entry per CDR3 protein, called by TCRdb with MiXCR from the multiplex PCR reads. The repertoire holds 660,000 or so distinct CDR3 sequences, roughly 46% seen once, with approximately 7.2% in the top ten. The source material was peripheral blood or thyroid tissue (not recorded which). These receptors all come from an adult man with Graves' disease, either hyperthyroidism or ophthalmopathy (not recorded which). CDR3s leave out the opening cysteine and the closing phenylalanine or tryptophan.

j_gene | v_gene | CDR3aa
TRBJ2-6 | TRBV10-2 | ASRDTGVGANVLT
TRBJ1-6 | TRBV10-3 | ASKNRGSYNSPLH
TRBJ1-6 | TRBV25-1 | ASSELGQANSPLH
TRBJ1-5 | TRBV2 | ASHRDGNQPQH
TRBJ2-7 | TRBV7-2 | ASSLDQGHSYEQY
TRBJ1-4 | TRBV24-1 | ATSDSGQPHPEKLF
TRBJ1-6 | TRBV11-2 | ASSLGGDLSNSPLH
TRBJ1-5 | TRBV19 | ASSIWQGANQPQH
TRBJ1-2 | TRBV28 | ASSLSPGGRGYT
TRBJ1-2 | TRBV7-9 | ASSFGKDWRYT
TRBJ2-6 | TRBV10-3 | AISEFPAGANVLT
TRBJ2-7 | TRBV7-9 | ASSPDRGDYEQY
TRBJ2-7 | TRBV2 | ASIKDSYEQY
TRBJ1-1 | TRBV5-1 | ASSFSSDRNTEAF
TRBJ1-5 | TRBV2 | ASRHRTGGGQPQH
TRBJ1-2 | TRBV24-1 | ATRDRDHGYT
TRBJ1-1 | TRBV12-3/TRBV12-4 | ASSLGPRSTEAF
TRBJ1-4 | TRBV20-1 | RARMDTEKLF
TRBJ1-1 | TRBV10-3 | AIRDNTNTEAF
TRBJ1-2 | TRBV7-3 | ASSLTHGQGDYGYT
TRBJ2-7 | TRBV5-1 | ASSVGQGPDEQY
TRBJ2-2 | TRBV9 | ASSVGGANTGELF
TRBJ1-2 | TRBV7-2 | ASSPNRGTGVGYT
TRBJ1-2 | TRBV7-9 | ASSQSGQLNYGYT
TRBJ1-6 | TRBV7-3 | ASSLTGANSPLH
TRBJ2-2 | TRBV7-3 | ASSLSVGRGELF
TRBJ2-7 | TRBV7-2 | ASSQNGQGYEQY
TRBJ1-4 | TRBV25-1 | ASSSGRADEKLF
TRBJ2-5 | TRBV25-1 | ASSDRGALETQY
TRBJ1-5 | TRBV20-1 | SLGVVSNQPQH
TRBJ2-3 | TRBV10-3 | AISEAEGEQY
TRBJ1-6 | TRBV2 | ATSDVGHNSPLH
TRBJ1-1 | TRBV29-1 | SVVAPGWTEAF
TRBJ1-1 | TRBV7-2 | ASSQDRRTERTEAF
TRBJ1-1 | TRBV15 | ATSRGLGVANTEAF
TRBJ1-1 | TRBV6-5 | ASSVRDRASTEAF
TRBJ1-5 | TRBV25-1 | ASSQIGANQPQH
TRBJ1-1 | TRBV10-3 | AISGGWRAF
TRBJ2-7 | TRBV9 | ASSVEGGTYEQY
TRBJ2-7 | TRBV7-2 | TSSFGKSYEQY
TRBJ1-5 | TRBV7-3 | ASSSPPGTGLPQGWPQH
TRBJ1-5 | TRBV19 | ASSNGGGRNQPQH
TRBJ1-6 | TRBV7-9 | ASSLRTSPPH
TRBJ1-1 | TRBV12-3/TRBV12-4 | ASGLVVGAVNTEAF
TRBJ1-1 | TRBV20-1 | SAPYSGTREAF
TRBJ1-4 | TRBV29-1 | SITGRGGSEKLF
TRBJ1-1 | TRBV7-9 | ASSTLTDLTEAF
TRBJ1-1 | TRBV9 | ASSSGTEAF
TRBJ2-7 | TRBV20-1 | SARQVGPSYEQY
TRBJ2-5 | TRBV20-1 | SARDLASLETQC
TRBJ2-7 | TRBV11-2 | TSSRGDTGTGDRY
TRBJ1-2 | TRBV9 | ASSQAAGAGGYT
TRBJ1-5 | TRBV7-8 | ASTHLVGGHQPQH
TRBJ2-5 | TRBV15 | ATSSPRQGAGETQY
TRBJ1-2 | TRBV14 | ASNRRGNYGYT
TRBJ1-5 | TRBV7-6 | ASRQQGSNQPQH
TRBJ1-3 | TRBV10-3 | ASSYGFGFGNTIY
TRBJ1-1 | TRBV12-3/TRBV12-4 | ASSAAGQGDTEAF
TRBJ1-1 | TRBV5-1 | ASSSSAITEAF